This T cell receptor (beta chain) stems from a study of shared clonotypes between healthy human individuals. Study results and caveats: The study found lower generation probabilities in non-shared clonotypes than in those shared by all four donors.

With regard to this clone: Its antigen is not identified.

Germline lookup yields CDR1 SGHRS and CDR2 YFSETQ. After removal of 1 base from V and 4 bases from J, the junction contained 5 bases not matched to a gene. The CDR3 is 15 amino acids. Assay used: immunoSEQ multiplex PCR; TCRdb lists only in-frame clones, some missing. The data hold about 2.4 million clones, with 93% observed a single time. The V call is TRBV5-1, the J call TRBJ2-1; the match to TRBD2 covers 7 bases. The TCR originated in a man aged 18 to 30 in good health. Some clones in this sample may be carry-over from other donors' samples. The sequenced sample consisted of naive CD4+ T cells from PBMCs. Subset denoted: CD45RA+ positively selected. The CDR3 DNA reads as TGCGCCAGCAGCTTGCCGCCTAGCGGTTACAATGAGCAGTTCTTC. Translated, it gives CASSLPPSGYNEQFF.